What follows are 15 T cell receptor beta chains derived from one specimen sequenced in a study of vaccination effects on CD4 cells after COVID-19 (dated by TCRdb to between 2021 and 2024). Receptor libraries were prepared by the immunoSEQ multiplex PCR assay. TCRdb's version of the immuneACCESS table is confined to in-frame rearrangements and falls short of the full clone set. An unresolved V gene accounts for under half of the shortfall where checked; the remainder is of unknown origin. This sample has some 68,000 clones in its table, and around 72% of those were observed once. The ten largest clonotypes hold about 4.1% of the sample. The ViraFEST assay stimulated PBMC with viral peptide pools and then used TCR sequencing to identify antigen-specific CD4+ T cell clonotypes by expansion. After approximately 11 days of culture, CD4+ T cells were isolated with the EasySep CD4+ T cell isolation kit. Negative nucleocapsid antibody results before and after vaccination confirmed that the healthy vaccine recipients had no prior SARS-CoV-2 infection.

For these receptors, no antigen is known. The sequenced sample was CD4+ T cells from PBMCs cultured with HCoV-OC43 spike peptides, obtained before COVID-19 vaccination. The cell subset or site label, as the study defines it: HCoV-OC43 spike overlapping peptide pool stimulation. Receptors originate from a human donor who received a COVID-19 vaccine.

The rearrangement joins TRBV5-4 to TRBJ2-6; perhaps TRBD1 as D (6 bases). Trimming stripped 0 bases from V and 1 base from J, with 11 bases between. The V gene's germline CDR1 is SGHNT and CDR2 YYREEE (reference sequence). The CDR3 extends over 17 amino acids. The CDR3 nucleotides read TGTGCCAGCAGCTTGGGACAGGTGAAATCTGGGGCCAACGTCCTGACTTTC. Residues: CASSLGQVKSGANVLTF.

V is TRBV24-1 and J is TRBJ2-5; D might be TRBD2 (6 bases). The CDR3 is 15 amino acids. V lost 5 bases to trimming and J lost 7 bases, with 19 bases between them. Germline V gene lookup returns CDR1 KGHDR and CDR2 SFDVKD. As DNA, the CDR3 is TGTGCCACCAGTGGCGGTTCACAGGTGGGGGGGACCCAGTACTTC. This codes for CATSGGSQVGGTQYF.

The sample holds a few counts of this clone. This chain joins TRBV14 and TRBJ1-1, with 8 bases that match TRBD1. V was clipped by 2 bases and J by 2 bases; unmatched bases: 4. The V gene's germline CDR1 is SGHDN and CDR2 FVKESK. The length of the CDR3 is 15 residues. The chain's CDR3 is CASSQLTGVNTEAFF. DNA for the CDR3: TGTGCCAGCAGCCAACTGACAGGGGTTAACACTGAAGCTTTCTTT.

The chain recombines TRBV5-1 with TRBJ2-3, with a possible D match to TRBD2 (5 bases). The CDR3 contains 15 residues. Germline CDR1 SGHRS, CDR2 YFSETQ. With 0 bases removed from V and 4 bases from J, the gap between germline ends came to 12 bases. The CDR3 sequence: CASSLDGGWADTQYF. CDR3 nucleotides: TGCGCCAGCAGCTTGGATGGAGGTTGGGCAGATACGCAGTATTTT.

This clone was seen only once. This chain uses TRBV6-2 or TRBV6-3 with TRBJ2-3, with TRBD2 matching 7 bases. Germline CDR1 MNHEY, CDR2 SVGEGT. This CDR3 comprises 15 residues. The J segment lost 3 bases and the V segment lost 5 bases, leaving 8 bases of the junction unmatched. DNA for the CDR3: TGTGCCAGCAGTCATTACGGGGGGAGGACAGATACGCAGTATTTT. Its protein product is CASSHYGGRTDTQYF.

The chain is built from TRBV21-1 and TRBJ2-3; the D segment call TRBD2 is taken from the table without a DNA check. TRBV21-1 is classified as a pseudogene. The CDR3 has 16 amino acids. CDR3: CASSKALAGGSDTQYF. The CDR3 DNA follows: TGTGCCAGCAGCAAAGCACTAGCGGGGGGGTCAGATACGCAGTATTTT.

Here the CDR3 reads CASAPGQGSYEQYV. The CDR3, as DNA: TGTGCCAGCGCCCCGGGACAGGGCTCCTACGAGCAGTACGTC. The J gene is TRBJ2-7, the V gene TRBV18, with 9 bases lining up with TRBD1. CDR1 KGHSH and CDR2 LQKENI come from the germline V gene. The CDR3 is made up of 14 amino acids. V trimming: 8 bases; J trimming: 0 bases; junction bases outside the gene matches: 5.

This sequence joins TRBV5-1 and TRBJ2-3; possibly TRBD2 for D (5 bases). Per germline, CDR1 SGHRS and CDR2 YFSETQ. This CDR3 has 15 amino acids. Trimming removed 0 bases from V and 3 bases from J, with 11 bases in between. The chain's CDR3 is CASSLAGIGTDTQYF. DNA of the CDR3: TGCGCCAGCAGCTTGGCGGGGATCGGAACAGATACGCAGTATTTT.

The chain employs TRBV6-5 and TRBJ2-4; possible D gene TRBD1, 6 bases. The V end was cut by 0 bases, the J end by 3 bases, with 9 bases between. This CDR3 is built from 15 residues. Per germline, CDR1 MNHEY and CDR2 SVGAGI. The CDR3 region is CASSYSPGDKNIQYF. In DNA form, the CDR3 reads TGTGCCAGCAGTTACTCTCCAGGGGACAAAAACATTCAGTACTTC.

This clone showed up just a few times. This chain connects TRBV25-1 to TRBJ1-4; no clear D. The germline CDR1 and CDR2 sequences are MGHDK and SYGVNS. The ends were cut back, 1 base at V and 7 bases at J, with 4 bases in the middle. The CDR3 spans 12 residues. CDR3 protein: CASSESSEKLFF. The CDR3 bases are TGTGCCAGCAGTGAATCAAGTGAAAAACTGTTTTTT.

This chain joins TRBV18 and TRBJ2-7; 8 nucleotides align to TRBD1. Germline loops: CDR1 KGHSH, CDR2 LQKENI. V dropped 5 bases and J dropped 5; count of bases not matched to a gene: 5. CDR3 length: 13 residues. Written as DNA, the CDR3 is TGTGCCAGCTCAATGGGACAGGTGGACGAGCAGTACGTC. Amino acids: CASSMGQVDEQYV.

CDR3 nucleotides: TGTGCCACCAGTCCCCCTTATGGGGAGGGCATAACCGGGGAGCTGTTTTTT. Protein sequence: CATSPPYGEGITGELFF. The gene calls are TRBV24-1 and TRBJ2-2, with 7 bases that match TRBD2. Germline V lookup: CDR1 KGHDR, CDR2 SFDVKD. The V and J ends lost 6 bases and 5 bases, in that order; junction bases with no gene match: 14. The CDR3 length is 17 residues.

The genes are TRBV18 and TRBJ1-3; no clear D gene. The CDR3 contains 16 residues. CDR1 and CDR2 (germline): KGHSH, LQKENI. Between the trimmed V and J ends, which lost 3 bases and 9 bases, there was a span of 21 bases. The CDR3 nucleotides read TGTGCCAGCTCACCCGGACCGATCCTCCCTGGAGCCACCATATATTTT. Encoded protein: CASSPGPILPGATIYF.

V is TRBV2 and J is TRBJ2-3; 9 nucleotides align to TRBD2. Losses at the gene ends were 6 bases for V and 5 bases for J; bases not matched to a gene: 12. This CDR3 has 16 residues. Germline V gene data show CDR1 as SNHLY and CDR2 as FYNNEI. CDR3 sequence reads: CASSAAGGPFRDTQYF. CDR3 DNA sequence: TGTGCCAGCAGCGCCGCGGGGGGGCCATTCAGAGATACGCAGTATTTT.

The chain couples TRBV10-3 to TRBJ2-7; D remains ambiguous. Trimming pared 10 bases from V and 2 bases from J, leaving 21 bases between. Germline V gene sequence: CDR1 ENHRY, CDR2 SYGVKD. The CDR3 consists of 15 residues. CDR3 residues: CATAGAVASTYEQYV. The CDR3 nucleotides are TGTGCCACCGCTGGTGCAGTTGCTTCAACCTACGAGCAGTACGTC.